This T cell receptor (beta chain) was obtained from a study of T cells after yellow fever vaccination. Overall study results and limits: Bulk-population clonotypes that are abundant could appear as contaminants in FACS-sorted repertoires.

This clonotype was recorded a few times. Antigen specificity is unknown. TCRdb recomputed calls from the 5' RACE reads with MiXCR, one row per CDR3 protein. The sample records about 430,000 distinct CDR3 sequences, around 20% being singletons. CDR1 is SQVTM and CDR2 is ANQGSEA in the germline V gene. The CDR3 loop spans 12 amino acids. Between the trimmed V and J ends, which lost 7 bases and 8 bases, there was a span of 15 bases. This receptor was taken from a man between 18 and 35 years old who received the YFV17D yellow fever vaccine. This material consisted of PBMCs, taken before the yellow fever booster vaccination. The chain is built from TRBV29-1 and TRBJ2-1, with D perhaps being TRBD1 or TRBD2 (5 bases each). CDR3 loop: CSALPRGDEQFF. DNA for the CDR3: TGCAGCGCTCTCCCGAGGGGAGATGAGCAGTTCTTC.